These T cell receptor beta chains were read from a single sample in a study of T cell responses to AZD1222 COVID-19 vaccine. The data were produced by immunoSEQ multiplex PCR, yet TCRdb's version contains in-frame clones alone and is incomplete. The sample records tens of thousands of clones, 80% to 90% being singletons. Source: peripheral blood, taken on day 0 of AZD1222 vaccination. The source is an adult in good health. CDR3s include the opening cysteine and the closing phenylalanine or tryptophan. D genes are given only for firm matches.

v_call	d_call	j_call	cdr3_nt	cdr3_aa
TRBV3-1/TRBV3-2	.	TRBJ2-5	TGTGCCAGCAGCCGCGGGACCCAAGAGACCCAGTACTTC	CASSRGTQETQYF
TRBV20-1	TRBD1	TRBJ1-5	TGCAGTGCTAGTACCGGGACAGCGGGCAATCAGCCCCAGCATTTT	CSASTGTAGNQPQHF
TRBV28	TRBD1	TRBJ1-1	TGTGCCAGCATTACCGGGACAGGGGGCACTGAAGCTTTCTTT	CASITGTGGTEAFF
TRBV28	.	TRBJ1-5	TGTGCCAGCAGTCGGGGGATCAGCCATTTT	CASSRGISHF
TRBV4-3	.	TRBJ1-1	TGCGCCAGCAGCCATGCCGGATTGAACACTGAAGCTTTCTTT	CASSHAGLNTEAFF
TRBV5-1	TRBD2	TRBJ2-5	TGCGCCAGCAGCTTGGGGTCGACAAGGGGAGGGGAGACCCAGTACTTC	CASSLGSTRGGETQYF
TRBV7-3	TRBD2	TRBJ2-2	TGTGCCAGCAGCTTAGCAACTAGCGGGGGAGTCGCCGGGGAGCTGTTTTTT	CASSLATSGGVAGELFF
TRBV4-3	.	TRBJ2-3	TGCGCCAGCAGCCAAGATGTCAGGGCGACAGATACGCAGTATTTT	CASSQDVRATDTQYF
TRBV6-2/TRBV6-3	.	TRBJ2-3	TGTGCCAGCAGTTACGGGCTGGATACAGATACGCAGTATTTT	CASSYGLDTDTQYF
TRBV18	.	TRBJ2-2	TGTGCCAGCTCACCACTTGGGACATTCAGGGCCGGGGAGCTGTTTTTT	CASSPLGTFRAGELFF
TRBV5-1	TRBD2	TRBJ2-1	TGCGCCAGCAGCGTCCCTAGCGGGAGTAGGGATGAGCAGTTCTTC	CASSVPSGSRDEQFF
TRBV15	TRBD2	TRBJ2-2	TGTGCCACCAGCAGGGCGTTATACCTAGCGGGAGGTGGCGGGGAGCTGTTTTTT	CATSRALYLAGGGGELFF
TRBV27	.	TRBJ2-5	TGTGCCAGCAGCCCTCGGGCAGGCCCCCAAGAGACCCAGTACTTC	CASSPRAGPQETQYF
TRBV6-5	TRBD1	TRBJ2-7	TGTGCCAGCAGCCCGGACAGGGGGATCTACGAGCAGTACTTC	CASSPDRGIYEQYF
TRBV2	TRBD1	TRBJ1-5	TGTGCCAGCAGTAACAGGGGGAGCAATCAGCCCCAGCATTTT	CASSNRGSNQPQHF
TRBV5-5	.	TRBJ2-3	TGTGCCAGCAGCTTGGTTTCAACAGCGGATACGCAGTATTTT	CASSLVSTADTQYF